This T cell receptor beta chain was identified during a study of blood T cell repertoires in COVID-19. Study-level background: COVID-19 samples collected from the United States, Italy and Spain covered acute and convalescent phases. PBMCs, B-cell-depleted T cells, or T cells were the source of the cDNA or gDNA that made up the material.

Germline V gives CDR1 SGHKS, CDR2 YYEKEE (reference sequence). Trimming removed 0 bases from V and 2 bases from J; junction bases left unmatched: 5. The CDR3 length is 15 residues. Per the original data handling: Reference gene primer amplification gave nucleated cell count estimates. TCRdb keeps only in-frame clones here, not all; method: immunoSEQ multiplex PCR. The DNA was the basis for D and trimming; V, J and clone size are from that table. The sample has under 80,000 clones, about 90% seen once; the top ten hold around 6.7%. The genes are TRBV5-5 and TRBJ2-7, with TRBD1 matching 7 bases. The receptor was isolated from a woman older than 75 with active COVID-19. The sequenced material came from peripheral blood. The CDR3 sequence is CASSLAGQTTYEQYF. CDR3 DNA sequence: TGTGCCAGCAGCTTGGCGGGACAGACAACCTACGAGCAGTACTTC.